Listed below are T cell receptor beta chains from one sample, sequenced in a study of blood T cell repertoires in COVID-19. Produced via immunoSEQ multiplex PCR; TCRdb's table is partial and in-frame only. Counted here are around 370,000 clones, around 90% occurring once; the ten biggest clones make up under 3.5%. The sample was peripheral blood. The receptors originated from a young woman who had recovered from COVID-19. Both conserved end residues are part of each CDR3. The D gene is left open where the match is weak. Size tells how often a clone was seen (once, few, many) or the class of an expanded clone, and some rows leave it out.

TRBV21-1	once	.	TRBJ2-1	TGTGCCAGCAGCAGGGTTGCGGGAGTCAAGGGTAATGAGCAGTTCTTC	CASSRVAGVKGNEQFF
TRBV5-1	.	.	TRBJ2-4	TGCGCCAGCAGCTTGCGGGGAAACATTCAGTACTTC	CASSLRGNIQYF
TRBV4-3	.	TRBD2	TRBJ2-3	TGCGCCAGCAGCCAATCGAGCGGGATGGTCTCAGATACGCAGTATTTT	CASSQSSGMVSDTQYF
TRBV27	.	.	TRBJ1-6	TGTGCCAGCAGTTTAAAATCTAGCTATGGACAGCTAGTTTCACCCCTCCACTTT	CASSLKSSYGQLVSPLHF
TRBV6-5	.	.	TRBJ1-2	TGTGCCAGCAGCGAGGGGGGGGATTTCTATGGCTACACCTTC	CASSEGGDFYGYTF
TRBV6-5	.	TRBD1	TRBJ1-1	TGTGCCAGCAGTCCCGGAAACAGGGGCACTGAAGCTTTCTTT	CASSPGNRGTEAFF
TRBV12-3/TRBV12-4	.	TRBD1	TRBJ2-5	TGTGCCAGCACCCAGGGGGCGGAGACCCAGTACTTC	CASTQGAETQYF
TRBV10-2	once	TRBD1	TRBJ2-1	TGCGCCAGCAGTTCGGACAGGGGGCCGTACAATGAGCAGTTCTTC	CASSSDRGPYNEQFF
TRBV5-5	once	TRBD1	TRBJ1-1	TGTGCCAGCAGCCCAACGCCGGGACAGACCTCGAACACTGAAGCTTTCTTT	CASSPTPGQTSNTEAFF
TRBV3-1/TRBV3-2	.	.	TRBJ1-1	TGTGCCAGCAGCCCCCGGACGGGGAGGAACACTGAAGCTTTCTTT	CASSPRTGRNTEAFF
TRBV2	.	TRBD1	TRBJ1-2	TGTGCCAGCAGACCAGGGACAGGGGCCTATGGCTACACCTTC	CASRPGTGAYGYTF
TRBV6-5	.	.	TRBJ1-5	TGTGCCAGCAGGGGCGGGGCTTATAGCAATCAGCCCCAGCATTTT	CASRGGAYSNQPQHF
TRBV15	.	.	TRBJ1-4	TGTGCCACCAGTCTGACTAAAGGGGGAACTAATGAAAAACTGTTTTTT	CATSLTKGGTNEKLFF
TRBV4-3	.	TRBD1	TRBJ1-2	TGCGCCAGCAGAGACAGGGGGAACTATGGCTACACCTTC	CASRDRGNYGYTF
TRBV7-2	.	.	TRBJ1-5	TGTGCCAGCAGCCCCCAGGCGGGCGGACTCCTCAATCAGCCCCAGCATTTT	CASSPQAGGLLNQPQHF
TRBV20-1	once	.	TRBJ2-1	TGCAGTGCTAGTACGGGAGTCTATGAGCAGTTCTTC	CSASTGVYEQFF
TRBV28	.	TRBD1	TRBJ1-1	TGTGCCAGCAGTTTATCCGGACAGGGAACAGCTTTCTTT	CASSLSGQGTAFF
TRBV24-1	.	.	TRBJ2-1	TGTGCCACCAGTGATAGGGGGGGGATGAACTACAATGAGCAGTTCTTC	CATSDRGGMNYNEQFF
TRBV28	.	TRBD1	TRBJ1-5	TGTGCCAGCAGATCCGGGACAGGGGGCCGAAGCAATCAGCCCCAGCATTTT	CASRSGTGGRSNQPQHF
TRBV19	.	TRBD2	TRBJ2-1	TGTGCCAGTAGAGGATTAACTAGCGGATACAATGAGCAGTTCTTC	CASRGLTSGYNEQFF
TRBV10-3	.	TRBD2	TRBJ2-3	TGTGCCATCAGCGGTAGCGGGAGGGCCGCAGATACGCAGTATTTT	CAISGSGRAADTQYF
TRBV7-8	.	.	TRBJ2-1	TGTGCCAGCAGCTTAGGTTTGGGGGCCGGGGTCATAAATGAGCAGTTCTTC	CASSLGLGAGVINEQFF
TRBV6-5	.	.	TRBJ1-2	TGTGCCAGCAGTTACTCGATTTGGAGGGGAGGTGGCTACACCTTC	CASSYSIWRGGGYTF
TRBV6-1	.	.	TRBJ1-2	TGTGCCAGCAGTGAATTGGGCAGCTATGGCTACACCTTC	CASSELGSYGYTF
TRBV6-5	.	.	TRBJ1-2	TGTGCCAGCATTCCAGGGCTTAACTATGGCTACACCTTC	CASIPGLNYGYTF
TRBV19	.	.	TRBJ1-5	TGTGCCAGTAGTATTGGCAGGGATAGCAATCAGCCCCAGCATTTT	CASSIGRDSNQPQHF
TRBV12-5	.	TRBD1	TRBJ1-2	TGTGCTAGTGGTTTGGCTGCCGGGACAGCTAACTATGGCTACACCTTC	CASGLAAGTANYGYTF
TRBV5-1	.	.	TRBJ2-2	TGCGCCAGCTCCCGCGAGGCCACCGGGGAGCTGTTTTTT	CASSREATGELFF
TRBV5-4	once	.	TRBJ2-3	TGTGCCAGCAGCCCCAACCGGGATAATACGCAGTATTTT	CASSPNRDNTQYF
TRBV27	.	TRBD2	TRBJ2-1	TGTGCCAGCTGGGGACAGGGCGCCCGACTAGCGGGATACAATGAGCAGTTCTTC	CASWGQGARLAGYNEQFF
TRBV5-4	.	.	TRBJ2-5	TGTGCCAGCAGCCTGGCGGGTAGCGAAGAGACCCAGTACTTC	CASSLAGSEETQYF
TRBV10-3	.	TRBD2	TRBJ2-1	TGTGCCAATAGCGGGGGGCAATACAATGAGCAGTTCTTC	CANSGGQYNEQFF
TRBV7-9	.	TRBD1	TRBJ2-2	TGTGCCAGCAGCTTAATTGGACGGACAGGGTCGGGCGGGGAGCTGTTTTTT	CASSLIGRTGSGGELFF
TRBV4-1	.	TRBD1	TRBJ1-1	TGCGCCAGCAGCCCAATCCTGGACAGGGATGGCACTGAAGCTTTCTTT	CASSPILDRDGTEAFF
TRBV4-3	.	TRBD2	TRBJ2-5	TGCGCCAGCAGCCAAGTTGTTGCTCGGTCTAGCGGGAGAATAGAGACCCAGTACTTC	CASSQVVARSSGRIETQYF
TRBV3-1/TRBV3-2	once	.	TRBJ1-5	TGTGCCAGCAGCCAAGGAGGGGGAGGGCAGCCCCAGCATTTT	CASSQGGGGQPQHF
TRBV6-2/TRBV6-3	.	TRBD2	TRBJ2-5	TGTGCCAGCAGTTCCTTCGGGACTAGCGGGGCCAAAGAGACCCAGTACTTC	CASSSFGTSGAKETQYF
TRBV27	.	TRBD1	TRBJ1-1	TGTGCCAGCCGTGACAGGGAGGCTGAAGCTTTCTTT	CASRDREAEAFF
TRBV14	few	.	TRBJ2-2	TGTGCCAGCAGCCAGAACTTAGGACGGGGCACCGGGGAGCTGTTTTTT	CASSQNLGRGTGELFF
TRBV4-1	.	TRBD2	TRBJ2-3	TGCGCCAGCAGCCAAGGGAGCGGGAGGGGGACAGATACGCAGTATTTT	CASSQGSGRGTDTQYF
TRBV7-2	once	.	TRBJ2-3	TGTGCCAGCAGCTCCTTCGTGTTGGGGGACACCGCGGAAACAGATACGCAGTATTTT	CASSSFVLGDTAETDTQYF
TRBV5-1	.	TRBD2	TRBJ2-1	TGCGCCAGCACCCCCGGGACTAGCGCCAAGACGTCCTACAATGAGCAGTTCTTC	CASTPGTSAKTSYNEQFF
TRBV20-1	.	.	TRBJ2-5	TGCAGTGCACGGGAAGAAGAGACCCAGTACTTC	CSAREEETQYF
TRBV3-1/TRBV3-2	.	.	TRBJ2-3	TGTGCCAGCAGCCAAGAATGGCAGGGGAGAGGGACAGATACGCAGTATTTT	CASSQEWQGRGTDTQYF
TRBV14	.	.	TRBJ1-1	TGTGCCAGCAGCCAAGAGGTTGGGCTTTTTTCTTGGGACACTGAAGCTTTCTTT	CASSQEVGLFSWDTEAFF
TRBV7-2	.	.	TRBJ2-4	TGTGCCAGCAGCTTAGGAGGGTCGGTAGCCAAAAACATTCAGTACTTC	CASSLGGSVAKNIQYF
TRBV5-4	.	TRBD2	TRBJ2-1	TGTGCCAGCAGCTTTCAGGCGGGAGACCACAATGAGCAGTTCTTC	CASSFQAGDHNEQFF
TRBV4-1	.	TRBD2	TRBJ2-3	TGCGCCAGCAGCGACGTACTTAGCGGGAGGAACCCAGATACGCAGTATTTT	CASSDVLSGRNPDTQYF
TRBV7-2	.	TRBD2	TRBJ2-3	TGTGCCAGCAGCCCACTAGCGGGCCTCACAGATACGCAGTATTTT	CASSPLAGLTDTQYF
TRBV6-5	.	TRBD2	TRBJ2-1	TGTGCCAGCAGTTACTCGAGGACTAGCGGGAACAATGAGCAGTTCTTC	CASSYSRTSGNNEQFF